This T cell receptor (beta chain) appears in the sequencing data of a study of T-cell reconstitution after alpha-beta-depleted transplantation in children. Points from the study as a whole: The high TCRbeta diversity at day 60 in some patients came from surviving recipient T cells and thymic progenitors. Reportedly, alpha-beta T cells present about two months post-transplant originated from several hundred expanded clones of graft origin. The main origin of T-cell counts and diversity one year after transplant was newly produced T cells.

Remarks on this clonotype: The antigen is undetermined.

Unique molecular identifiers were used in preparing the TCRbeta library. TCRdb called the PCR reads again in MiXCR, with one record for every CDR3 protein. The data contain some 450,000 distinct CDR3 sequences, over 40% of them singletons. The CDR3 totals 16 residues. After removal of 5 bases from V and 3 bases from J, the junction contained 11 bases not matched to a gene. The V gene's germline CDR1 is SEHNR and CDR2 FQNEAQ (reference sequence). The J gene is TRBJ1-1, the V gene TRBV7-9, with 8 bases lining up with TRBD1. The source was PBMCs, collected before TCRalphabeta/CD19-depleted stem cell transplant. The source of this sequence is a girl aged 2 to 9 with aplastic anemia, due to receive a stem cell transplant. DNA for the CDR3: TGTGCCAGCAGCGGCGGACAGGGCCTTTCGGACACTGAAGCTTTCTTT. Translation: CASSGGQGLSDTEAFF.